The 10 T cell receptor beta chains in this list originate from one sample, sequenced in a study of shared clonotypes between healthy human individuals. The table came from immunoSEQ multiplex PCR; TCRdb's copy has only in-frame clones and leaves some out. In the table there are about 2.1 million clones, 93% of which are singletons. CD45RO-negative, CCR7-selected cells formed the naive CD8 fraction, which excluded terminally differentiated effector memory CD45RA+ cells. The sample comprised naive CD8+ T cells from PBMCs. These receptors came from a man aged 18 to 35 in good health. Some clones in this sample may be carry-over from other donors' samples.

The gene calls are TRBV6-4 and TRBJ2-7; no clear D. From germline, CDR1 is MRHNA and CDR2 SNTAGT. There are 14 residues in the CDR3. V dropped 3 bases and J dropped 0 bases, with 9 bases sitting between them. The CDR3 sequence is CASSETPSSYEQYF. DNA of the CDR3: TGTGCCAGCAGTGAGACTCCTAGCTCCTACGAGCAGTACTTC.

The rearrangement links TRBV6-5 to TRBJ1-4; no reliable D call. CDR3 length: 16 residues. V was cut by 2 bases and J by 7 bases, with 17 bases left in between. Germline lookup yields CDR1 MNHEY and CDR2 SVGAGI. In DNA, the CDR3 is TGTGCCAGCAGTTACACCATAGGGCCTCTAGGTGAAAAACTGTTTTTT. Translation: CASSYTIGPLGEKLFF.

The chain joins TRBV27 to TRBJ2-7; no clear D gene. With 1 base removed from V and 0 bases from J, the gap between germline ends came to 7 bases. CDR1 is MNHEY and CDR2 is SMNVEV in the germline V gene (reference sequence). The CDR3 has 14 amino acids. As DNA, the CDR3 is TGTGCCAGCAGTTTATTCCGTTTCTCCTACGAGCAGTACTTC. It translates to CASSLFRFSYEQYF.

The genes are TRBV7-9 and TRBJ1-3, with 9 bases lining up with TRBD1. The germline gives CDR1 SEHNR, CDR2 FQNEAQ (reference sequence). Trimming took 4 bases from V and 3 from J; bases not matched to a gene: 13. The CDR3 covers 18 residues. CDR3 sequence (DNA): TGTGCCAGCAGCTCGCCTCGGGACAGGGTGGTTTTTGGAAACACCATATATTTT. It codes for CASSSPRDRVVFGNTIYF.

The chain recombines TRBV28 with TRBJ1-1; 7 bases align to TRBD1. Germline CDR1 MDHEN, CDR2 SYDVKM. The CDR3 is made up of 14 amino acids. J lost 8 bases, V lost 2 bases, and 8 bases had no gene match. CDR3 sequence reads: CASSLRGRDREAFF. The CDR3 region has the DNA TGTGCCAGCAGTTTAAGGGGCCGGGACAGAGAAGCTTTCTTT.

The rearrangement links TRBV2 to TRBJ2-7, with D maybe TRBD1 (5 bases). Trimming shortened V by 10 bases and J by 2 bases, and 15 bases separated the two germline ends. This CDR3 is 13 amino acids long. Germline V gives CDR1 SNHLY, CDR2 FYNNEI. The CDR3 here is CAINRGRTYEQYF. For the CDR3, the DNA is TGTGCCATTAATAGGGGCAGGACCTACGAGCAGTACTTC.

The CDR3 here is CASSLAPGGPGGQFF. For the CDR3, the DNA is TGTGCCAGCAGCTTGGCACCAGGAGGGCCCGGTGGGCAGTTCTTC. The chain combines TRBV13 with TRBJ2-1; a weak D match, TRBD2 (6 bases). CDR3 length: 15 amino acids. Between the trimmed V and J ends, which lost 3 bases and 12 bases, there was a span of 21 bases. Germline-derived CDR1 and CDR2 are PRHDT and FYEKMQ (reference sequence). Supplemented by reference TRBV13 and TRBJ2-1, the full variable domain reads AAGVIQSPRHLIKEKRETATLKCYPIPRHDTVYWYQQGPGQDPQFLISFYEKMQSDKGSIPDRFSAQQFSDYHSELNMSSLELGDSALYFCASSLAPGGPGGQFFGPGTRLTVL.

This clone was seen only once. This chain connects TRBV11-2 to TRBJ1-1; D might be TRBD1 (6 bases). Trimming removed 5 bases from V and 0 bases from J, with 10 bases in between. Per germline, CDR1 SGHAT and CDR2 FQNNGV. The CDR3 contains 14 residues. The CDR3 is CASSQTGVNTEAFF. CDR3 coding DNA: TGTGCCAGCAGCCAGACAGGAGTGAACACTGAAGCTTTCTTT.

The rearrangement uses TRBV7-9 and TRBJ2-1, with D maybe TRBD2 (6 bases). With 7 bases removed from V and 6 bases from J, the gap between germline ends came to 13 bases. This CDR3 spans 13 amino acids. Germline CDR1 is SEHNR and CDR2 is FQNEAQ (reference sequence). CDR3 DNA sequence: TGTGCCAGCAAAAGTGGGGGACTCAATGAGCAGTTCTTC. Translating it yields CASKSGGLNEQFF.

The chain carries TRBV7-8 and TRBJ1-1; D call uncertain. Germline V gene sequence: CDR1 SGHVS, CDR2 FQNEAQ. V lost 5 bases and J lost 2, with 27 bases in between. The CDR3 spans 19 residues. The CDR3 loop is CASSLPVTDLRPTNTEAFF. In DNA, the CDR3 is TGTGCCAGCAGCCTACCTGTAACAGACTTACGTCCAACTAACACTGAAGCTTTCTTT.